This T cell receptor (beta chain) was found in a study of response to subunit inactivated influenza vaccine. TCRdb redid the calling of the RT-PCR reads with MiXCR, one entry per CDR3 protein. Of 550,000 to 600,000 distinct CDR3 sequences in the sample, 12% were seen once. In its sample, this clonotype was seen many times. CDR3 length: 14 amino acids. Trimming left V 5 bases short and J 5 bases short, with 15 bases between. This sequence joins TRBV12-3 or TRBV12-4 and TRBJ2-5; D is possibly TRBD2 (6 bases). The material sequenced was PBMCs from blood, taken on the day of vaccination. The clonotype was recovered from a man aged 45 to 65 who received an inactivated influenza vaccine. In nucleotides, the CDR3 is TGTGCCAGCAGTCTATTCCTTGGGGGGGAGACCCAGTACTTC. Encoded protein: CASSLFLGGETQYF.